This T cell receptor beta chain was recorded in a study of T cell repertoires in cytomegalovirus infection. Overall study context: Shared public TCR beta signatures pointed to both CMV infection and a matching HLA type. Broader study findings: The cumulative frequency of public TCR beta families distinguished individuals who carried CMV together with the relevant HLA.

TCRdb ran MiXCR on the reads and lists one entry per CDR3 protein. In the table there are 380,000 or so distinct CDR3 sequences, about 34% of which are singletons. Turning to this clonotype: Its target is unknown.

The CDR3 consists of 17 residues. From germline, CDR1 is SGHAT and CDR2 FQNNGV. Trimming left V 6 bases short and J 4 bases short, with 21 bases between. The chain couples TRBV11-2 to TRBJ2-2, with D possibly matching TRBD2 (6 bases). The TCR comes from a human donor in good health (CMV status not recorded). Some clones in this sample may be carry-over from other donors' samples. This specimen was cultured PBMCs, taken from culture after CMV antigen stimulation. The CDR3, as DNA: TGTGCCAGCAGATTTATTGAGGGAGGTCTTGGCACCGGGGAGCTGTTTTTT. Amino acids: CASRFIEGGLGTGELFF.